Presented here are 27 T cell receptor beta chains from one specimen sequenced in a study of cytomegalovirus exposure and HLA in healthy donors. The study ran its PCR with 60 Vbeta and 13 Jbeta primers. Profiled with immunoSEQ multiplex PCR; TCRdb holds only in-frame clones, not every one. The table lists around 70,000 clones, about three quarters of them singletons. Material for sequencing was PBMCs. The source of these receptors is a male donor in good health and CMV-seropositive.

The V gene is TRBV10-3, the J gene TRBJ2-2; possibly TRBD2 for D (6 bases). The germline V gene encodes CDR1 ENHRY and CDR2 SYGVKD. The V end was cut by 11 bases, the J end by 2 bases, with 12 bases between. This CDR3 contains 13 residues. The CDR3 here is CASARGNTGELFF. In DNA form, the CDR3 reads TGTGCCTCGGCGCGGGGAAACACCGGGGAGCTGTTTTTT.

The rearrangement joins TRBV6-5 to TRBJ2-1; D is ambiguous. Germline-derived CDR1 and CDR2 are MNHEY and SVGAGI. The CDR3 spans 15 residues. V dropped 1 base and J dropped 0 bases, with 7 bases sitting between them. Here the CDR3 reads CASSYYLSSYNEQFF. The CDR3, as DNA: TGTGCCAGCAGTTACTACCTTAGCTCCTACAATGAGCAGTTCTTC.

The chain recombines TRBV11-1 with TRBJ1-1; 7 bases are shared with TRBD1. Per germline, CDR1 SGHAT and CDR2 FQDESV (reference sequence). V lost 8 bases, J lost 4 bases, and 16 bases stayed unmatched. The CDR3 sequence is 16 residues long. For the CDR3, the DNA is TGTGCCAGCGCCATCCAGGGGGGAGTGTTGGGCACTGAAGCTTTCTTT. Amino acid sequence: CASAIQGGVLGTEAFF.

The rearrangement joins TRBV4-3 to TRBJ1-2; 7 bases are a match to TRBD1. The V and J ends lost 1 base and 4 bases, in that order; junction bases with no gene match: 6. Germline V CDR1 and CDR2: LGHNA, YSLEER. The CDR3 is 15 amino acids. The CDR3 DNA follows: TGCGCCAGCAGCCAAGGTACAGGGGTCGGCTATGGCTACACCTTC. It codes for CASSQGTGVGYGYTF.

This chain uses TRBV7-9 with TRBJ2-5; 8 positions match TRBD1. In germline, CDR1 is SEHNR, CDR2 FQNEAQ (reference sequence). With 5 bases clipped from V and 5 bases from J, the junction kept 19 bases outside the gene matches. This CDR3 is 18 amino acids long. This chain's CDR3 is CASSPKVRTGRIGETQYF. The CDR3 coding sequence is TGTGCCAGCAGCCCAAAAGTACGGACAGGGAGGATCGGCGAGACCCAGTACTTC.

V gene TRBV10-3 combines with J gene TRBJ2-3; no clear D. CDR1 ENHRY and CDR2 SYGVKD come from the germline V gene. V dropped 7 bases and J dropped 0 bases, with 11 bases sitting between them. The CDR3 consists of 14 residues. The CDR3 DNA follows: TGTGCCATCACGCGCGCAGGAAGCACAGATACGCAGTATTTT. Residues: CAITRAGSTDTQYF.

The rearrangement joins TRBV7-9 to TRBJ2-5, with TRBD1 matching over 7 bases. With 7 bases clipped from V and 2 bases from J, the junction kept 10 bases outside the gene matches. Germline V gives CDR1 SEHNR, CDR2 FQNEAQ (reference sequence). The CDR3 is 15 residues long. The CDR3 region is CASTPRDRNQETQYF. The CDR3, as DNA: TGTGCCAGCACCCCCCGGGACAGAAATCAAGAGACCCAGTACTTC.

The gene calls are TRBV9 and TRBJ1-1, with 8 bases fitting TRBD1. The CDR3 is 17 amino acids. Looked up from germline, CDR1 is SGDLS and CDR2 is YYNGEE. With V trimmed by 4 bases and J by 0 bases, 11 bases remained unmatched. The CDR3 region is CASSPTGEVGMNTEAFF. The CDR3 DNA reads TGTGCCAGCAGCCCGACAGGGGAGGTGGGCATGAACACTGAAGCTTTCTTT. The variable domain in full, with the rest retrieved from reference TRBV9 and TRBJ1-1, is DSGVTQTPKHLITATGQRVTLRCSPRSGDLSVYWYQQSLDQGLQFLIQYYNGEERAKGNILERFSAQQFPDLHSELNLSSLELGDSALYFCASSPTGEVGMNTEAFFGQGTRLTVV.

The J gene is TRBJ2-2, the V gene TRBV30; TRBD2 agrees at 11 bases. Germline V lookup: CDR1 GTSNPN, CDR2 SVGIG (reference sequence). The junction had 10 bases not matched to a gene; V was cut back by 7 bases and J by 6 bases. The length of the CDR3 is 15 residues. The CDR3 protein is CALPGLAARAGELFF. In nucleotides, the CDR3 is TGTGCCTTGCCGGGACTAGCGGCAAGGGCCGGGGAGCTGTTTTTT.

This clone was picked up a small number of times. The V call is TRBV19, the J call TRBJ2-7; a weak D match, TRBD1 (6 bases). Germline loops: CDR1 LNHDA, CDR2 SQIVND (reference sequence). The V and J ends lost 6 bases and 2 bases respectively, with 14 bases between them. The CDR3 covers 14 residues. The CDR3 sequence: CASSPGTYTYEQYF. CDR3 nucleotide sequence: TGTGCCAGTAGCCCCGGGACATACACCTACGAGCAGTACTTC.

V is TRBV9 and J is TRBJ1-5; TRBD1 is a possible D gene (5 bases). This CDR3 is built from 14 residues. The germline V gene encodes CDR1 SGDLS and CDR2 YYNGEE. V was pared by 4 bases and J by 0 bases, with 8 bases between. This chain's CDR3 is CASSTDSSNQPQHF. The CDR3 nucleotides are TGTGCCAGCAGCACCGACAGTAGCAATCAGCCCCAGCATTTT.

V and J are TRBV2 and TRBJ1-4; 7 bases are a match to TRBD1. The germline CDR1 and CDR2 sequences are SNHLY and FYNNEI. The trim removed 6 bases at V and 8 bases at J, leaving 9 bases unmatched. The CDR3 extends over 14 amino acids. The CDR3 here is CASRSGTGVEKLFF. The CDR3 nucleotides read TGTGCCAGCAGGTCCGGTACAGGGGTCGAAAAACTGTTTTTT.

The CDR3 spells CASSPLPGQGTEAFF. As DNA, the CDR3 is TGTGCCAGCTCACCTTTACCGGGACAGGGTACTGAAGCTTTCTTT. The chain links TRBV18 to TRBJ1-1; 9 bases map to TRBD1. Germline CDR1 is KGHSH and CDR2 is LQKENI. CDR3 length: 15 amino acids. The V gene end was trimmed by 3 bases and the J gene end by 5 bases; junction bases not matched to a gene: 7.

The V and J genes are TRBV13 and TRBJ2-7; 11 bases are shared with TRBD2. With V trimmed by 5 bases and J by 4 bases, 4 bases remained unmatched. Germline CDR1 and CDR2: PRHDT and FYEKMQ (reference sequence). The CDR3 is 14 residues long. The CDR3 region has the DNA TGTGCCAGCAGCCCGGGACTAGCGGTATACGAGCAGTACTTC. It specifies CASSPGLAVYEQYF.

This rearrangement joins TRBV10-3 to TRBJ2-3; perhaps TRBD1 as D (5 bases). V was trimmed by 7 bases and J by 4 bases, leaving 12 bases between them. Germline V gene data show CDR1 as ENHRY and CDR2 as SYGVKD. The CDR3 is made up of 13 amino acids. CDR3 sequence reads: CAITRDPSDTQYF. For the CDR3, the DNA is TGTGCCATCACCAGGGATCCATCAGATACGCAGTATTTT.

The chain employs TRBV7-3 and TRBJ2-7, with 8 bases identical to TRBD2. CDR1 and CDR2 from the germline V gene are SGHTA and FQGTGA. Trimming at V came to 4 bases and at J to 5 bases, leaving 7 bases not matched to a gene. The CDR3 is made up of 14 amino acids. The CDR3 region has the DNA TGTGCCAGCAGCTCAAACAGCGGGAGTAACGAGCAGTACTTC. Residues: CASSSNSGSNEQYF.

This chain connects TRBV9 to TRBJ2-7; D is possibly TRBD2 (5 bases). CDR3 length: 12 amino acids. Trimming took off 3 bases at V and 3 bases at J, with 7 bases between the two ends. Germline CDR1 reads SGDLS; CDR2 reads YYNGEE. The DNA for the CDR3 is TGTGCCAGCAGCGGTCGGGGCTACGAGCAGTACTTC. Amino acid sequence: CASSGRGYEQYF.

The J gene is TRBJ2-5, the V gene TRBV6-6; D gene unclear. The CDR3 runs 13 residues. Germline V gene data show CDR1 as MNHNY and CDR2 as SVGAGI (reference sequence). The germline V and J ends were trimmed by 0 bases and 2 bases, with 4 bases remaining between them. CDR3 sequence reads: CASSYSEQETQYF. The CDR3 region has the DNA TGTGCCAGCAGTTACTCGGAGCAAGAGACCCAGTACTTC.

This chain joins TRBV7-8 and TRBJ2-3, with TRBD1 matching 9 bases. CDR1 is SGHVS and CDR2 is FQNEAQ in the germline V gene. The CDR3 extends over 16 amino acids. CDR3 region: CERTGYDRGSTDTQYF. CDR3 bases: TGTGAGAGGACCGGCTACGACAGGGGGTCCACAGATACGCAGTATTTT.

Concerning this clone itself: Within the sample, other DNA sequences also encode this same CDR3. This chain joins TRBV6-4 and TRBJ2-1; TRBD1 agrees at 7 bases. The germline V gene has CDR1 MRHNA and CDR2 SNTAGT. With V trimmed by 5 bases and J by 3 bases, 4 bases remained unmatched. This CDR3 is 14 amino acids long. CDR3 nucleotide sequence: TGTGCCAGCAGTCTAGGGGGCAGCTACAATGAGCAGTTCTTC. This codes for CASSLGGSYNEQFF.

V gene TRBV2 combines with J gene TRBJ2-1; 9 bases are a match to TRBD1. With V trimmed by 6 bases and J by 3 bases, 6 bases remained unmatched. Germline assignment: CDR1 SNHLY and CDR2 FYNNEI. The CDR3 covers 15 residues. The CDR3 region is CASRGGQGNYNEQFF. The CDR3 coding sequence is TGTGCCAGCAGGGGAGGACAGGGGAACTACAATGAGCAGTTCTTC.

V is TRBV15 and J is TRBJ1-6; D remains ambiguous. The CDR3 runs 16 residues. Trimming stripped 1 base from V and 7 bases from J, with 14 bases between. Germline CDR1 is LNHNV and CDR2 is YYDKDF (reference sequence). The CDR3 nucleotides are TGTGCCACCAGCAGAGGTAGAGGGATAAGGAATTCACCCCTCCACTTT. It specifies CATSRGRGIRNSPLHF.

This rearrangement joins TRBV5-1 to TRBJ2-3, with TRBD2 matching 10 bases. V lost 4 bases to trimming and J lost 3 bases; unmatched junction nucleotides: 14. Per the germline V gene, CDR1 is SGHRS and CDR2 is YFSETQ. The CDR3 totals 18 residues. CDR3 nucleotides: TGCGCCAGCAGCCCCCGCGGCAGCGGGAGGGGTTTTACAGATACGCAGTATTTT. It codes for CASSPRGSGRGFTDTQYF.

In the case of this clone: An end of the junction does not agree with germline; a read error may underlie this. This chain connects TRBV18 to TRBJ2-7, with a weak D call TRBD2 (5 bases). This CDR3 is built from 13 residues. The germline V gene encodes CDR1 KGHSH and CDR2 LQKENI. The CDR3 coding sequence is TGTGCCAGCTCACCAATACCGGGCCCAGGAGGACTCTTC. The encoded protein is CASSPIPGPGGLF.

The V call is TRBV7-3, the J call TRBJ2-3; 8 bases match TRBD1. V trimming: 4 bases; J trimming: 5 bases; junction bases outside the gene matches: 8. Germline CDR1 and CDR2: SGHTA and FQGTGA. The length of the CDR3 is 15 residues. The CDR3 protein is CASSSTDRGIDTQYF. In DNA form, the CDR3 reads TGTGCCAGCAGCTCCACAGACAGGGGAATAGATACGCAGTATTTT.

The gene calls are TRBV11-2 and TRBJ2-7; the match to TRBD1 covers 8 bases. Germline lookup yields CDR1 SGHAT and CDR2 FQNNGV. V was clipped by 5 bases and J by 7 bases; unmatched bases: 13. CDR3 size: 15 residues. The CDR3 is CASSELRDRLREQYF. The CDR3 DNA is TGTGCCAGCAGCGAACTCCGGGACAGGCTTCGGGAGCAGTACTTC.

The rearrangement joins TRBV30 to TRBJ2-3, with TRBD2 identical over 7 bases. CDR1 and CDR2 (germline): GTSNPN, SVGIG (reference sequence). This CDR3 comprises 17 residues. Trimming cost V 0 bases and J 2 bases; bases outside gene matches: 11. CDR3 DNA: TGTGCCTGGAGTGTTGCCCCCAGCGGGATGGCCACAGATACGCAGTATTTT. It specifies CAWSVAPSGMATDTQYF.